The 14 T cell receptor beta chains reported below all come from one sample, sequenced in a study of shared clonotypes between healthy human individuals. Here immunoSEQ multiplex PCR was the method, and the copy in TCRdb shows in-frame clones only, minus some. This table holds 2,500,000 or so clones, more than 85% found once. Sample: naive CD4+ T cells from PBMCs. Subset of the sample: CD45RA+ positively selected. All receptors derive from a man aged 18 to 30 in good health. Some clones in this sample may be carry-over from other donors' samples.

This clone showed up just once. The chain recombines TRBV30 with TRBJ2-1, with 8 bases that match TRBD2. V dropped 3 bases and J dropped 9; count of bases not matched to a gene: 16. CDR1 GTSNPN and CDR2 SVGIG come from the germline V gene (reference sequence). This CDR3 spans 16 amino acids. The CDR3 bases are TGTGCCTGGAGGATAAGCGGGAGCGGAAATAGGGGTGAGCAGTTCTTC. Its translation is CAWRISGSGNRGEQFF.

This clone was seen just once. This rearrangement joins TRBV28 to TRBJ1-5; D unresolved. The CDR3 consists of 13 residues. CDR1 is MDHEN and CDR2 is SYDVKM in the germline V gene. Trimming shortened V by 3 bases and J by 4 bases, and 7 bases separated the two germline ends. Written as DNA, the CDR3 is TGTGCCAGCAGTTTGAATGTGAATCAGCCCCAGCATTTT. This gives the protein CASSLNVNQPQHF.

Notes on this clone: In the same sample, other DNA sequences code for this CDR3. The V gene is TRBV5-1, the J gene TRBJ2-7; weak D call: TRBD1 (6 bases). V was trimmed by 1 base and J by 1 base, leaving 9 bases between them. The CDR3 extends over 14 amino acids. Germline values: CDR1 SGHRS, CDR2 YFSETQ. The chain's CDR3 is CASSLTGPSYEQYF. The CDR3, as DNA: TGCGCCAGCAGCTTGACAGGGCCATCCTACGAGCAGTACTTC.

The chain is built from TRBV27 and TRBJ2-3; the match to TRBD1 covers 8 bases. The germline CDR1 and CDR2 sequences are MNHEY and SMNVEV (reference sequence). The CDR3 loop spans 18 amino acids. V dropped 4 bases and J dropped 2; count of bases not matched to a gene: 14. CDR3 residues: CASSWGAYGQGITDTQYF. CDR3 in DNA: TGTGCCAGCAGTTGGGGGGCGTACGGACAGGGAATCACAGATACGCAGTATTTT.

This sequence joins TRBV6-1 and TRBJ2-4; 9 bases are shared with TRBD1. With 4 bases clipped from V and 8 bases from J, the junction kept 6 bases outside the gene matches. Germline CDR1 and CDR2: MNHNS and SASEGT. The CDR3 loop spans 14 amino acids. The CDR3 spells CASSGGQGWDIQYF. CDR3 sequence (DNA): TGTGCCAGCAGTGGGGGACAGGGATGGGACATTCAGTACTTC.

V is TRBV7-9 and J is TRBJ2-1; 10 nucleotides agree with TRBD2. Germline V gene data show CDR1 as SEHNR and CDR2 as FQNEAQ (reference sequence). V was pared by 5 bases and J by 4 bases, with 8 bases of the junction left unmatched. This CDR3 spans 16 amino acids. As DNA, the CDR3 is TGTGCCAGCAGCCCACCTAGCGGGAGATGGTACAATGAGCAGTTCTTC. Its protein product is CASSPPSGRWYNEQFF.

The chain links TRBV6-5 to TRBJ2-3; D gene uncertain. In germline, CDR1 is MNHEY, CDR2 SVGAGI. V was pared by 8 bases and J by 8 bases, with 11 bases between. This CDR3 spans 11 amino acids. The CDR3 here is CASGLGSTQYF. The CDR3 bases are TGTGCCAGCGGTTTGGGAAGTACGCAGTATTTT.

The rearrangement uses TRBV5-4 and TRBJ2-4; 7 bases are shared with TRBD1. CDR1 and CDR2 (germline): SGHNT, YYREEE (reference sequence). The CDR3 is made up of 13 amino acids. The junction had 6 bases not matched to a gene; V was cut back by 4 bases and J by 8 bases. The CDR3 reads CASSRDSSDIQYF. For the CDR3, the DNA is TGTGCCAGCAGCCGGGACAGTTCGGACATTCAGTACTTC. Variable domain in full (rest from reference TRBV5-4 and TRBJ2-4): ETGVTQSPTHLIKTRGQQVTLRCSSQSGHNTVSWYQQALGQGPQFIFQYYREEENGRGNFPPRFSGLQFPNYSSELNVNALELDDSALYLCASSRDSSDIQYFGAGTRLSVL.

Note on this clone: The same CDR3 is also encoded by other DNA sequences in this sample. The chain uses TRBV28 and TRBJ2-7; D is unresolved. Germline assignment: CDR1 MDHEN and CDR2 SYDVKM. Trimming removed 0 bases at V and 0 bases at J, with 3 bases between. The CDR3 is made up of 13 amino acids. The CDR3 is CASSLWSSYEQYF. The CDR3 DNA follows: TGTGCCAGCAGTTTATGGAGCTCCTACGAGCAGTACTTC.

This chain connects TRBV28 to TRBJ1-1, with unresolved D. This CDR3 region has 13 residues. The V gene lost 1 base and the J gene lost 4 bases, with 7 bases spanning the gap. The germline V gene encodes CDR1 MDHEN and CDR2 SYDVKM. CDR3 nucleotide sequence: TGTGCCAGCAGTTTATCCGGTGCCACTGAAGCTTTCTTT. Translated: CASSLSGATEAFF. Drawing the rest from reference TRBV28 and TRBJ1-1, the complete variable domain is DVKVTQSSRYLVKRTGEKVFLECVQDMDHENMFWYRQDPGLGLRLIYFSYDVKMKEKGDIPEGYSVSREKKERFSLILESASTNQTSMYLCASSLSGATEAFFGQGTRLTVV.

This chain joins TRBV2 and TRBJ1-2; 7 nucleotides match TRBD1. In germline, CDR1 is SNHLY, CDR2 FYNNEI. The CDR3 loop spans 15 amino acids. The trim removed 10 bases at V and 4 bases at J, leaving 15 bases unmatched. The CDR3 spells CATSLGQGGPYGYTF. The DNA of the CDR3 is TGTGCCACATCCCTCGGGCAGGGGGGTCCCTATGGCTACACCTTC. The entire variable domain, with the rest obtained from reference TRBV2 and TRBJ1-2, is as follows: EPEVTQTPSHQVTQMGQEVILRCVPISNHLYFYWYRQILGQKVEFLVSFYNNEISEKSEIFDDQFSVERPDGSNFTLKIRSTKLEDSAMYFCATSLGQGGPYGYTFGSGTRLTVV.

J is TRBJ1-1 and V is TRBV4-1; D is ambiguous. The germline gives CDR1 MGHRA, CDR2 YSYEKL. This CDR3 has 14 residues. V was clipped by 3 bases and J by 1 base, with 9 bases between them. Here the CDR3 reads CASSQPGENTEAFF. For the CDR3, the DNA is TGCGCCAGCAGCCAGCCCGGAGAGAACACTGAAGCTTTCTTT.

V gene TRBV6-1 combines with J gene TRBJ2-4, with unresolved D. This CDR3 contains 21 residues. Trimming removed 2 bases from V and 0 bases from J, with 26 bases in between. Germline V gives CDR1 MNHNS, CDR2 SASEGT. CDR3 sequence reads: CASSESPSIGVVTLAKNIQYF. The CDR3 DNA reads TGTGCCAGCAGTGAATCCCCAAGTATAGGAGTGGTAACGCTAGCCAAAAACATTCAGTACTTC.

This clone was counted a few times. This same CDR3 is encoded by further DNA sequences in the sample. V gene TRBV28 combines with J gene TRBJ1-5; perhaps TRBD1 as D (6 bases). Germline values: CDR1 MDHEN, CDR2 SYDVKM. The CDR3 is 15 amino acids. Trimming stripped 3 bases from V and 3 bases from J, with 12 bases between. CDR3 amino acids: CASSFLRGANQPQHF. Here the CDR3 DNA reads TGTGCCAGCAGTTTTCTTCGGGGGGCCAATCAGCCCCAGCATTTT. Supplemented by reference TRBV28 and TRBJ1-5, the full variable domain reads DVKVTQSSRYLVKRTGEKVFLECVQDMDHENMFWYRQDPGLGLRLIYFSYDVKMKEKGDIPEGYSVSREKKERFSLILESASTNQTSMYLCASSFLRGANQPQHFGDGTRLSIL.